The 12 T cell receptor beta chains listed next were all sequenced from one sample in a study of tumor-infiltrating lymphocytes in localized non-small cell lung cancer. Assay: immunoSEQ multiplex PCR; the TCRdb copy retains only in-frame clones and omits some. The table lists about 16,000 clones, roughly 70% of them singletons, with 8.5% to 9.5% in the top ten. Material for sequencing was lung tumor tissue. These TCRs come from a human donor with non-small cell lung cancer.

By sample fraction, this clone is large. DNA for the CDR3: TGTGCCAGCCATCTGGACAGCAATCAGCCCCAGCATTTT. It specifies CASHLDSNQPQHF. This chain joins TRBV6-1 and TRBJ1-5, with unresolved D. Trimming took off 8 bases at V and 1 base at J, with 9 bases between the two ends. CDR3 length equals 13 residues. The germline V gene has CDR1 MNHNS and CDR2 SASEGT.

This chain connects TRBV5-4 to TRBJ2-7, with a possible D match to TRBD2 (7 bases). The CDR3 has 16 residues. Trimming removed 0 bases at V and 3 bases at J, with 16 bases between. In germline, CDR1 is SGHNT, CDR2 YYREEE (reference sequence). DNA of the CDR3: TGTGCCAGCAGCTTGGACCTTGCGGGGGCCAGCTACGAGCAGTACTTC. Encoded protein: CASSLDLAGASYEQYF.

CDR3 sequence: CASSARGLAFSGANVLTF. As DNA, the CDR3 is TGTGCCAGCAGTGCGCGGGGGTTGGCGTTCTCTGGGGCCAACGTCCTGACTTTC. The chain has TRBV2 and TRBJ2-6; 7 positions agree with TRBD2. J was trimmed by 0 bases and V by 4 bases; bases with no gene match: 9. The CDR3 runs 18 residues. From germline, CDR1 is SNHLY and CDR2 FYNNEI.

This chain connects TRBV5-1 to TRBJ2-4; the match to TRBD2 covers 11 bases. Trimming at V came to 4 bases and at J to 7 bases, leaving 7 bases not matched to a gene. CDR1 is SGHRS, CDR2 YFSETQ, per germline. This CDR3 has 15 amino acids. CDR3 nucleotides: TGCGCCAGCAGCCCCCAACTAGCGGGAGTCAACATTCAGTACTTC. It codes for CASSPQLAGVNIQYF.

The chain is built from TRBV9 and TRBJ2-5, with 8 bases identical to TRBD1. Germline-derived CDR1 and CDR2 are SGDLS and YYNGEE. V gave up 4 bases and J gave up 5 bases; unmatched junction bases: 10. The CDR3 has 15 residues. This chain's CDR3 is CASSPHTGGGETQYF. CDR3 DNA: TGTGCCAGCAGCCCACATACAGGGGGTGGGGAGACCCAGTACTTC.

J is TRBJ2-5 and V is TRBV5-1, with 7 bases aligning to TRBD1. Germline V gene sequence: CDR1 SGHRS, CDR2 YFSETQ. The V gene end was trimmed by 4 bases and the J gene end by 2 bases; junction bases not matched to a gene: 11. The CDR3 has 16 amino acids. CDR3 DNA: TGCGCCAGCAGCCTTCACCTCGACAGGGAACAAGAGACCCAGTACTTC. It specifies CASSLHLDREQETQYF.

This chain joins TRBV5-6 and TRBJ1-1; D might be TRBD1 (5 bases). Trimming pared 4 bases from V and 0 bases from J, leaving 7 bases between. There are 13 residues in the CDR3. Germline V CDR1 and CDR2: SGHDT, YYEEEE. The CDR3 reads CASSGGLNTEAFF. The CDR3 DNA is TGTGCCAGCAGCGGGGGGTTGAACACTGAAGCTTTCTTT.

This chain links TRBV21-1 with TRBJ1-2; TRBD1, the table's D call, lacks a check against the DNA. TRBV21-1 represents a pseudogene. This CDR3 is built from 14 residues. CDR3 coding DNA: TGTGCCAGCAGCGCCACGGACAGGGGTGATGGCTACACCTTC. It is translated as CASSATDRGDGYTF.

The chain uses TRBV4-2 and TRBJ1-5; D may be TRBD1 (6 bases). Trimming cost V 0 bases and J 4 bases, with 13 bases left between them. Germline V CDR1 and CDR2: LGHNA, YNFKEQ. The CDR3 extends over 16 amino acids. In DNA form, the CDR3 reads TGTGCCAGCAGCCAAGAAGTTACAGGGTTAAATCAGCCCCAGCATTTT. This sequence encodes CASSQEVTGLNQPQHF.

The chain combines TRBV9 with TRBJ2-7, with D unresolved. Trimming cost V 3 bases and J 2 bases, with 15 bases left between them. Per germline, CDR1 SGDLS and CDR2 YYNGEE. CDR3 length equals 15 residues. The CDR3 nucleotides read TGTGCCAGCAGCGCGAGAATAGATTTACCCTACGAGCAGTACTTC. Amino acids: CASSARIDLPYEQYF.

The V gene is TRBV28, the J gene TRBJ1-5; perhaps TRBD1 as D (6 bases). Germline lookup yields CDR1 MDHEN and CDR2 SYDVKM. This CDR3 spans 13 amino acids. Trimming shortened V by 8 bases and J by 7 bases, and 15 bases separated the two germline ends. For the CDR3, the DNA is TGTGCCAGCCAGGGGAGGCAACGCCAGCCCCAGCATTTT. Translated, it gives CASQGRQRQPQHF.

The J gene is TRBJ1-1, the V gene TRBV5-1; 10 bases are shared with TRBD1. Trimming removed 2 bases from V and 1 base from J; junction bases left unmatched: 8. Germline CDR1 and CDR2: SGHRS and YFSETQ. This CDR3 has 17 residues. In DNA form, the CDR3 reads TGCGCCAGCAGCTTTTCCGTATGGGACAGGGGGAACACTGAAGCTTTCTTT. Translated, it gives CASSFSVWDRGNTEAFF.